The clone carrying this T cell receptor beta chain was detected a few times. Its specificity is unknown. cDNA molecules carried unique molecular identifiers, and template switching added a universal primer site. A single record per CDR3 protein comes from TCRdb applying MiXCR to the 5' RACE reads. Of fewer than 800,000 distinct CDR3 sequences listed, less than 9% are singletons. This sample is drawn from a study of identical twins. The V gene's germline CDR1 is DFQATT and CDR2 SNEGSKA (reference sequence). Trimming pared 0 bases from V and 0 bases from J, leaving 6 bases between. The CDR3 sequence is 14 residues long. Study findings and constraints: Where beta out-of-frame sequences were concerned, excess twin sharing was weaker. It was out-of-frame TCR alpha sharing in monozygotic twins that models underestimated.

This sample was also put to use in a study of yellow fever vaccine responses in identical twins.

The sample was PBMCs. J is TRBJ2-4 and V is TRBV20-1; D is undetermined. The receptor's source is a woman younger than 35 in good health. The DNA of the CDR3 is TGCAGTGCTAGAGAGACGGTAGCCAAAAACATTCAGTACTTC. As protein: CSARETVAKNIQYF.